This T cell receptor beta chain was found in a study of T cells after yellow fever vaccination. Overall study context: It was SMART-Seq v4 Ultra Low Input that prepared the fractions with low cell numbers.

MiXCR, applied by TCRdb to the 5' RACE reads, yields one record per CDR3 protein. This table has 250,000 to 350,000 distinct CDR3 sequences, roughly 4.3% appearing once. Trimming stripped 0 bases from V and 5 bases from J, with 14 bases between. This CDR3 has 16 amino acids. Per the germline V gene, CDR1 is MNHEY and CDR2 is SVGAGI. This clonotype has at least ten counts. What it binds is not known. Whole-study results and caveats: Re-detected after boosting: most primary clones, approximately 97% of CD4 and 75% to 90% of CD8.

This specimen consisted of PBMCs, obtained 15 days after the yellow fever booster vaccination. The TCR was taken from a young man who received the YFV17D yellow fever vaccine. The chain couples TRBV6-5 to TRBJ2-1; D could derive from TRBD1 or TRBD2 (5 bases each). CDR3 sequence: CASSYSIRGHHNEQFF. CDR3 bases: TGTGCCAGCAGTTACTCGATACGGGGCCACCACAATGAGCAGTTCTTC.